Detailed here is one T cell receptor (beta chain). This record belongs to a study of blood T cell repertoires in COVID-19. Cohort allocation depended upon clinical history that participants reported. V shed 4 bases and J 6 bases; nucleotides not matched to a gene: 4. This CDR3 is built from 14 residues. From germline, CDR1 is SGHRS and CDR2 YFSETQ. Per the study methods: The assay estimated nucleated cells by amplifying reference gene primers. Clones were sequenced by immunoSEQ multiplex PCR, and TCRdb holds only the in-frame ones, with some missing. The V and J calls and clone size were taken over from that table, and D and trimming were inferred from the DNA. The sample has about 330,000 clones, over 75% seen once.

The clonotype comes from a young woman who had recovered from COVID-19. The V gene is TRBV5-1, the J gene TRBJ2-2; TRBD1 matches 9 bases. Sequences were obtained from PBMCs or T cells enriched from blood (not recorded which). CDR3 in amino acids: CASSPGQGSGELFF. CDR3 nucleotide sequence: TGCGCCAGCAGCCCGGGACAGGGTTCCGGGGAGCTGTTTTTT.